A single sample gave rise to the 17 T cell receptor beta chains below, sequenced in a study of blood T cell repertoires in COVID-19. Repertoires were generated with immunoSEQ multiplex PCR, while TCRdb's copy carries only in-frame clones and drops some. This repertoire shows 85,000 to 100,000 clones, around 88% found once; its top ten account for around 2%. What was sequenced was peripheral blood. The receptors shown here come from a man aged 50-59 years with COVID-19, enrolled during active disease.

The rearrangement joins TRBV29-1 to TRBJ1-1; no firm D call. Trimming took off 4 bases at V and 8 bases at J, with 8 bases between the two ends. The germline V gene has CDR1 SQVTM and CDR2 ANQGSEA. This CDR3 region has 10 residues. CDR3 loop: CSVASVEAFF. CDR3 nucleotide sequence: TGCAGCGTTGCTTCAGTGGAAGCTTTCTTT.

This rearrangement joins TRBV7-9 to TRBJ2-1, with a tentative D call TRBD1 (6 bases). V was clipped by 5 bases and J by 8 bases, with 13 bases between them. The CDR3 is 13 amino acids. Germline values: CDR1 SEHNR, CDR2 FQNEAQ (reference sequence). DNA of the CDR3: TGTGCCAGCAGCATCGGGACATACTATGAGCAGTTCTTC. Translated, it gives CASSIGTYYEQFF.

V is TRBV10-3 and J is TRBJ1-2; 8 bases agree with TRBD1. Germline lookup yields CDR1 ENHRY and CDR2 SYGVKD. V lost 0 bases to trimming and J lost 4 bases; unmatched junction nucleotides: 7. The CDR3 runs 16 residues. The CDR3 region is CAISESQGARGYGYTF. DNA for the CDR3: TGTGCCATCAGTGAGTCGCAGGGGGCGCGTGGCTATGGCTACACCTTC.

The J gene is TRBJ1-1, the V gene TRBV30; perhaps TRBD1 as D (6 bases). Per the germline V gene, CDR1 is GTSNPN and CDR2 is SVGIG (reference sequence). V was cut by 4 bases and J by 1 base, with 13 bases left in between. The CDR3 loop spans 14 amino acids. The CDR3 is CAWTPGHANTEAFF. The CDR3 DNA follows: TGTGCCTGGACACCGGGACATGCGAACACTGAAGCTTTCTTT. The variable domain in full, with the rest retrieved from reference TRBV30 and TRBJ1-1, is SQTIHQWPATLVQPVGSPLSLECTVEGTSNPNLYWYRQAAGRGLQLLFYSVGIGQISSEVPQNLSASRPQDRQFILSSKKLLLSDSGFYLCAWTPGHANTEAFFGQGTRLTVV.

The chain joins TRBV3-1 (or the pseudogene TRBV3-2) to TRBJ1-6; 7 bases map to TRBD1. Losses at the gene ends were 6 bases for V and 7 bases for J; bases not matched to a gene: 0. The germline V gene encodes CDR1 LGHDT and CDR2 YNNKEL (reference sequence). This CDR3 comprises 12 residues. CDR3 DNA sequence: TGTGCCAGCAGACAGGGGAATTCACCCCTCCACTTT. This sequence encodes CASRQGNSPLHF.

The chain joins TRBV9 to TRBJ1-4; D uncertain. This CDR3 region has 14 residues. The V and J ends lost 0 bases and 8 bases respectively, with 11 bases between them. Germline V CDR1 and CDR2: SGDLS, YYNGEE. This CDR3 reads CASSVGWAEEKLFF. For the CDR3, the DNA is TGTGCCAGCAGCGTAGGGTGGGCTGAAGAAAAACTGTTTTTT.

The rearrangement uses TRBV10-3 and TRBJ2-7; 7 positions agree with TRBD2. Germline assignment: CDR1 ENHRY and CDR2 SYGVKD. Germline trimming cut 0 bases from V and 7 bases from J; bases unmatched to any gene: 12. CDR3 size: 16 residues. The CDR3 sequence is CAISESPGTTLSEQYF. As DNA, the CDR3 is TGTGCCATCAGTGAGTCGCCCGGGACTACCCTCTCGGAGCAGTACTTC.

The chain links TRBV9 to TRBJ2-2, with D possibly TRBD1 on 6 matching bases. The CDR3 has 15 amino acids. Per germline, CDR1 SGDLS and CDR2 YYNGEE. The V end was cut by 3 bases, the J end by 7 bases, with 16 bases between. The CDR3 sequence: CASSGLQGSGGELFF. Written as DNA, the CDR3 is TGTGCCAGCAGCGGCCTACAGGGATCCGGCGGGGAGCTGTTTTTT.

V and J are TRBV12-5 and TRBJ1-1, with TRBD1 matching 8 bases. The CDR3 covers 13 residues. The V gene end was trimmed by 6 bases and the J gene end by 5 bases; junction bases not matched to a gene: 5. Looked up from germline, CDR1 is LGHNT and CDR2 is FRNRAP. CDR3 sequence reads: CASGLDRGTEAFF. As DNA, the CDR3 is TGTGCTAGTGGCCTTGACAGGGGTACTGAAGCTTTCTTT.

The DNA of the CDR3 is TGTGCCAGCAGCTTGGCCTCGGCAGGGATGGAAGATACGCAGTATTTT. It encodes CASSLASAGMEDTQYF. The V gene is TRBV5-6, the J gene TRBJ2-3; D might be TRBD1 (5 bases). This CDR3 contains 16 residues. Germline assignment: CDR1 SGHDT and CDR2 YYEEEE. Trimming removed 0 bases at V and 5 bases at J, with 16 bases between.

The V call is TRBV5-4, the J call TRBJ1-1; D is unclear. Germline V gene data show CDR1 as SGHNT and CDR2 as YYREEE (reference sequence). Trimming pared 0 bases from V and 0 bases from J, leaving 9 bases between. CDR3 length: 15 residues. CDR3 protein: CASSLGGGLNTEAFF. CDR3 in DNA: TGTGCCAGCAGCTTGGGGGGAGGCTTGAACACTGAAGCTTTCTTT.

This chain connects TRBV6-6 to TRBJ1-3; the D is unclear. Germline V gene data show CDR1 as MNHNY and CDR2 as SVGAGI (reference sequence). The CDR3 is 12 amino acids. Between the trimmed V and J ends, which lost 7 bases and 1 base, there was a span of 5 bases. The CDR3 region is CASMESGNTIYF. The CDR3 coding sequence is TGTGCCAGCATGGAGTCTGGAAACACCATATATTTT.

V is TRBV6-5 and J is TRBJ1-6, with D possibly being TRBD1 (5 bases). This CDR3 region has 14 residues. Germline-derived CDR1 and CDR2 are MNHEY and SVGAGI. Trimming took 6 bases from V and 7 from J, leaving 13 bases between them. The CDR3 sequence: CASSQGGRNSPLHF. Here the CDR3 DNA reads TGTGCCAGCAGCCAGGGAGGGAGGAATTCACCCCTCCACTTT.

The chain couples TRBV2 to TRBJ1-5, with TRBD1 matching 7 bases. CDR1 SNHLY and CDR2 FYNNEI come from the germline V gene. The CDR3 runs 14 residues. The V and J ends lost 2 bases and 5 bases, in that order; junction bases with no gene match: 3. DNA of the CDR3: TGTGCCAGCAGTGAACCAGGGGGGCATCAGCCCCAGCATTTT. It codes for CASSEPGGHQPQHF.

In nucleotides, the CDR3 is TGTGCCAGCAACCCGGGACAGGGGACGTCCGCTACCTATGGCTACACCTTC. Encoded protein: CASNPGQGTSATYGYTF. V and J are TRBV6-2 or TRBV6-3 and TRBJ1-2; 10 bases match TRBD1. Losses at the gene ends were 7 bases for V and 4 bases for J; bases not matched to a gene: 15. CDR3 length: 17 residues. CDR1 and CDR2 from the germline V gene are MNHEY and SVGEGT.

The chain couples TRBV7-8 to TRBJ1-4, with 7 bases aligning to TRBD1. The CDR3 has 15 residues. Germline loops: CDR1 SGHVS, CDR2 FQNEAQ. V gave up 3 bases and J gave up 4 bases; unmatched junction bases: 5. The CDR3 DNA reads as TGTGCCAGCAGCTTCGGAGGGGGCCATAATGAAAAACTGTTTTTT. It specifies CASSFGGGHNEKLFF.

The V gene is TRBV24-1, the J gene TRBJ2-3; 7 nucleotides agree with TRBD1. CDR1 KGHDR and CDR2 SFDVKD come from the germline V gene. The CDR3 is 15 residues long. Trimming cost V 5 bases and J 5 bases; bases outside gene matches: 9. CDR3 DNA sequence: TGTGCCACCAGTGTTCGACAGGGCAGAGGAGATACGCAGTATTTT. Its translation is CATSVRQGRGDTQYF.